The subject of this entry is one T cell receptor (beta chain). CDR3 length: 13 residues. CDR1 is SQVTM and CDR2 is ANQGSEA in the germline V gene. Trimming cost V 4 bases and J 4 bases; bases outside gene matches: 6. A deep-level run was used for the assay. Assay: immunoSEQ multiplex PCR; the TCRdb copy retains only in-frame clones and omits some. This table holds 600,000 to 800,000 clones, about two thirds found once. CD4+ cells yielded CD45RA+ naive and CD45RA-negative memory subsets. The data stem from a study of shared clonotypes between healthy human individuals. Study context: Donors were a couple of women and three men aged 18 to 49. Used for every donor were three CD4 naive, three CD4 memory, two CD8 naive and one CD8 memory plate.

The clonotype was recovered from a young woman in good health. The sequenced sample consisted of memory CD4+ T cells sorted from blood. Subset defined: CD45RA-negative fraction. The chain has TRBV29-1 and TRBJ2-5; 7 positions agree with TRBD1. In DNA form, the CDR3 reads TGCAGCGTTGTATACAGGGGAGTAGAGACCCAGTACTTC. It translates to CSVVYRGVETQYF.